This T cell receptor beta chain was recovered during a study of blood T cells in healthy people across ages. Study context: About one barcoded TCR beta cDNA was captured per two T cells. The study, taken as a whole, reports: Comparison with aged donors showed that long-lived donors had more naive CD4+ cells and higher diversity. Nothing was known about donor CMV status, and this possibly confounded expanded clonotype changes.

The V end lost 1 base, the J end lost 2 bases, and 13 bases lay between the germline ends. The V gene's germline CDR1 is MNHEY and CDR2 SVGAGI. This CDR3 spans 16 amino acids. Turning to this clonotype: Its target is unknown.

Primed by a sample-barcoded 5' primer and a J-beta primer mix, a second PCR proceeded for about 6 to 12 cycles. Per sample, CDR3-containing paired-end reads numbered at least 2.5 million. TCRdb used MiXCR to reprocess the 5' RACE reads, holding one entry per CDR3 protein. Of 1.5 million to 2 million distinct CDR3 sequences listed, about 50% are singletons. Sample: blood. The clonotype comes from a woman aged 40 to 50 in good health. V and J are TRBV6-5 and TRBJ2-3; TRBD1 or TRBD2 may be the D gene (6 bases each). The CDR3 bases are TGTGCCAGCAGTTACTACGGGGGCCCCAACACAGATACGCAGTATTTT. It codes for CASSYYGGPNTDTQYF.